This T cell receptor beta chain originates from a study of blood T cell repertoires in COVID-19. Background on the study: The samples span acute and convalescent COVID-19 from the United States, Italy and Spain. PBMCs, B-cell-depleted T cells, or T cells were the source of the cDNA or gDNA that made up the material.

Trimming removed 2 bases from V and 2 bases from J, with 11 bases in between. The CDR3 extends over 14 amino acids. CDR1 is SGHRS and CDR2 is YFSETQ in the germline V gene. How the authors handled the data: Amplified reference gene primers provided the basis for estimating nucleated cell counts. Sequencing was performed with immunoSEQ multiplex PCR; in TCRdb, only in-frame clones are kept and a portion is missing. V, J and clone size were drawn from that table, and D and trimming were deduced from the DNA. Of about 140,000 clones in the sample, over 65% were seen once. Sequencing was done on a sample of peripheral blood. The gene calls are TRBV5-1 and TRBJ2-7; perhaps TRBD1 as D (6 bases). The clonotype comes from a woman at least 80 years old with active or convalescent COVID-19. In DNA form, the CDR3 reads TGCGCCAGCAGCTTCCATCGGGACACCTACGAGCAGTACTTC. This encodes CASSFHRDTYEQYF.